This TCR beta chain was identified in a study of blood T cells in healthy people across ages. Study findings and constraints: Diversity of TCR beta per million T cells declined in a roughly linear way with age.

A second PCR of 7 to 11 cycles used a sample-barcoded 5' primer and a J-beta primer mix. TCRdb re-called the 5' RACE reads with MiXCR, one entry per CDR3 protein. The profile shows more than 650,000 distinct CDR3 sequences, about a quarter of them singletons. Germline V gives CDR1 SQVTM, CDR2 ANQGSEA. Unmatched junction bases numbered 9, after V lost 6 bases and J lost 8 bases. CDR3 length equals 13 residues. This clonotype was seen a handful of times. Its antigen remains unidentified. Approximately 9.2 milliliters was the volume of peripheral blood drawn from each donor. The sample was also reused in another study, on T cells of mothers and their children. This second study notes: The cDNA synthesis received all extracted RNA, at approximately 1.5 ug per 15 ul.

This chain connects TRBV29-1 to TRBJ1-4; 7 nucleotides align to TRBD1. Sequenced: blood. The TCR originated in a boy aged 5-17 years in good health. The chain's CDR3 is CSVNRGREEKLFF. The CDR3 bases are TGCAGCGTGAATAGGGGGCGGGAAGAAAAACTGTTTTTT.